The rows below give T cell receptor beta chains drawn from one sample of a study of Graves' ophthalmopathy and Graves' hyperthyroidism. In TCRdb, the multiplex PCR reads were re-called with MiXCR into one record per CDR3 protein. This sample yields almost 750,000 distinct CDR3 sequences, of which 40% are seen a single time; about 40% belongs to the top ten. The sample was peripheral blood. Receptor source: an adult man with Graves' ophthalmopathy. Each CDR3 is given with its conserved first and last residue. The order of the fields is V gene, J gene, clone size, CDR3 length, CDR3 protein. Clone size is shown for a subset of rows, as once, few, many or a class of expanded clone.

V: TRBV7-9
J: TRBJ2-6
size: few
length: 17
CDR3: CASSTIPEGTGANVLTF

V: TRBV12-3/TRBV12-4
J: TRBJ1-1
size: -
length: 13
CDR3: CASSGGTELEAFF

V: TRBV9
J: TRBJ1-1
size: many
length: 14
CDR3: CASSARGEKGEAFF

V: TRBV7-3
J: TRBJ2-3
size: -
length: 15
CDR3: CASSLHGLSTDTQYF

V: TRBV24-1
J: TRBJ1-1
size: many
length: 12
CDR3: CATSGTTDEAFF

V: TRBV4-2
J: TRBJ1-3
size: -
length: 12
CDR3: CASSRASNTIYF

V: TRBV7-9
J: TRBJ2-2
size: -
length: 15
CDR3: CASSLQGSNTGELFF

V: TRBV11-2
J: TRBJ2-5
size: -
length: 17
CDR3: CASRVRVANLLWETQYF

V: TRBV19
J: TRBJ1-5
size: many
length: 13
CDR3: CASNQGKDQPQHF

V: TRBV6-2/TRBV6-3
J: TRBJ1-2
size: -
length: 14
CDR3: CASSYAWGLEGYTF

V: TRBV20-1
J: TRBJ2-2
size: once
length: 13
CDR3: CSAFTGGTGELFF

V: TRBV9
J: TRBJ1-6
size: -
length: 15
CDR3: CASSEPGIDGSPLHF

V: TRBV20-1
J: TRBJ2-7
size: few
length: 15
CDR3: CSANHQTGAGYEQYF

V: TRBV11-1
J: TRBJ2-2
size: -
length: 16
CDR3: CASSARKRGATGELFF

V: TRBV10-3
J: TRBJ1-5
size: -
length: 19
CDR3: CAISEYAGDIWEVGQPQHF

V: TRBV29-1
J: TRBJ2-6
size: many
length: 12
CDR3: CSVDPGANVLTF

V: TRBV9
J: TRBJ2-5
size: -
length: 16
CDR3: CASSVADRGVLETQYF